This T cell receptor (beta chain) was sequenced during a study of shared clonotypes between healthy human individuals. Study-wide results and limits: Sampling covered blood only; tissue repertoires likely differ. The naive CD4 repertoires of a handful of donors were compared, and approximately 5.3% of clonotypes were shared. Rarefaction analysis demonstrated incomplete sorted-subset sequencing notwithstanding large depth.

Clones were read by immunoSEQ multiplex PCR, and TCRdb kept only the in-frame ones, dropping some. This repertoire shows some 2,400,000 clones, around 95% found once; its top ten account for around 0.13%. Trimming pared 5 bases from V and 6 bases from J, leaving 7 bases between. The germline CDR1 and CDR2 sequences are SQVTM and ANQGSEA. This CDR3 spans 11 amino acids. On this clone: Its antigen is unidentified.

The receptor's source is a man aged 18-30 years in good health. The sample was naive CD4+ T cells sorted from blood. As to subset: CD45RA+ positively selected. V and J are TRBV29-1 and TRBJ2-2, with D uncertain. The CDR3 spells CSVRDPGELFF. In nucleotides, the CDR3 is TGCAGCGTTCGCGACCCCGGGGAGCTGTTTTTT.